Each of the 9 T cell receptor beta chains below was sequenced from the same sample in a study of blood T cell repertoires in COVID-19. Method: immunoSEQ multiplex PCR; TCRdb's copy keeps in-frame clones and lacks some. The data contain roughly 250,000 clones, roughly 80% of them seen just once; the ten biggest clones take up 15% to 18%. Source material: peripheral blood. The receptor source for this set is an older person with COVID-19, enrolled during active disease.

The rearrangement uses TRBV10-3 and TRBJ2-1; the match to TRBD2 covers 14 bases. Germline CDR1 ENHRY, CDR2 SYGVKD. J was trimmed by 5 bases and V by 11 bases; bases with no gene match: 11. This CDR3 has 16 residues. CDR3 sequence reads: CAVGTSGSLRDNEQFF. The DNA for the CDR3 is TGTGCCGTTGGGACTAGCGGGAGTTTGAGGGACAATGAGCAGTTCTTC.

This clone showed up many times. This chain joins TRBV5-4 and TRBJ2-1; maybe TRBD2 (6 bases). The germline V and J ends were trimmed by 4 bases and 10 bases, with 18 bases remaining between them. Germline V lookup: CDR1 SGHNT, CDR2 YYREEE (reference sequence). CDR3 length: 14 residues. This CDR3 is CASSPASTSSEQFF. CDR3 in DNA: TGTGCCAGCAGCCCCGCCTCCACTAGCAGCGAGCAGTTCTTC.

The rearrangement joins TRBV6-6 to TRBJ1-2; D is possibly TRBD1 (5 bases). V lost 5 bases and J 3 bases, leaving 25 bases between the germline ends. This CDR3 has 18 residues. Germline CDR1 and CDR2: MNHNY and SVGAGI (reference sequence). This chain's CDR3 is CASSHIPFDSIGHYGYTF. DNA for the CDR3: TGTGCCAGCAGTCATATCCCCTTTGACAGCATTGGGCACTATGGCTACACCTTC.

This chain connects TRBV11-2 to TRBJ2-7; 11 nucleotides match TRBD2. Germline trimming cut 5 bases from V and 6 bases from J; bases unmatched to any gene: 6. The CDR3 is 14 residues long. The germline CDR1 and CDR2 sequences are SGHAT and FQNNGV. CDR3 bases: TGTGCCAGCAGCCCAAGGACTAGCGGGCTCGAGCAGTACTTC. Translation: CASSPRTSGLEQYF.

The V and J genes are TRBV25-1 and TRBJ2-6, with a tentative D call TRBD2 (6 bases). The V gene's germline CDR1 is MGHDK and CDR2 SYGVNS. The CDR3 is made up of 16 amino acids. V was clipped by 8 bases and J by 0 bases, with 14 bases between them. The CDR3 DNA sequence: TGTGCCAGCCTCGGAGGAGGGGCCTCTGGGGCCAACGTCCTGACTTTC. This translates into CASLGGGASGANVLTF.

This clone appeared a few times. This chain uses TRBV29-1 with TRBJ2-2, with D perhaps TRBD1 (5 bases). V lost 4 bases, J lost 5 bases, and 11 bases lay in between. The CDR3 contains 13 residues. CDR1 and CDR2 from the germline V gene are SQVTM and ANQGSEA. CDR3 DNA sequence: TGCAGCGTTGCGGCCAGGGCAACCGGGGAGCTGTTTTTT. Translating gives CSVAARATGELFF.

Here the CDR3 reads CASSEGYGGSYEQYF. The CDR3, as DNA: TGTGCCAGCAGTGAAGGGTACGGGGGTTCCTACGAGCAGTACTTC. The J gene is TRBJ2-7, the V gene TRBV6-1, with D maybe TRBD2 (6 bases). The CDR3 is 15 residues long. The germline CDR1 and CDR2 sequences are MNHNS and SASEGT. V lost 1 base, J lost 1 base, and 11 bases lay in between.

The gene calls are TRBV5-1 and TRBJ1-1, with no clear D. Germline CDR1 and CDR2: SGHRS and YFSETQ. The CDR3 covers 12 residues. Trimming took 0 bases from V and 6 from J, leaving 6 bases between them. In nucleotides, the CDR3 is TGCGCCAGCAGCTTGGGGGCAGCTGAAGCTTTCTTT. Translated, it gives CASSLGAAEAFF.

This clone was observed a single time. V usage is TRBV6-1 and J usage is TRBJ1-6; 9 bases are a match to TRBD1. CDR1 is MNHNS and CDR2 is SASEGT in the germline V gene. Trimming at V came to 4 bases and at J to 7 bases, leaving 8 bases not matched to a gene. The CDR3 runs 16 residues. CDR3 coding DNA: TGTGCCAGCAGTGTGCGCCCCGGGACAGGGAATTCACCCCTCCACTTT. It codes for CASSVRPGTGNSPLHF.